What follows is one TCR beta chain and its context. Its antigen remains unknown. The data were obtained in a study of long-term antiretroviral therapy in people with HIV. Across the study: When the earliest samples were collected, ART was typically delayed until CD4 counts fell. General observations from the study: Patients on ART gained diversity, which nonetheless stayed below transplant donor controls. Blood dates from the mid-2000s to the late 2010s, possibly under older ART regimens. Among HIV repertoires, CDR3 length ranges were narrower than those of controls.

Germline V gives CDR1 SGHVS, CDR2 FQNEAQ. The germline V and J ends were trimmed by 7 bases and 1 base, with 13 bases remaining between them. This CDR3 spans 14 amino acids. At the survey level, the v3.0 immunoSEQ assay was run. Profiled with immunoSEQ multiplex PCR; TCRdb holds only in-frame clones, not every one. The repertoire holds approximately 28,000 clones, with 95% as singletons. The sequencing used unsorted PBMCs, collected 5.3 years after starting antiretroviral therapy. The gene calls are TRBV7-8 and TRBJ2-5, with a possible D match to TRBD2 (6 bases). The receptor comes from a man in his thirties or forties with HIV. CDR3 residues: CASTSGALQETQYF. CDR3 DNA sequence: TGTGCCAGCACGTCGGGAGCGCTCCAAGAGACCCAGTACTTC.